A selection of T cell receptor beta chains follows, all from one sample in a study of cytotoxic CD8 clonotypes in ibrutinib-treated CLL. TCRdb's table, derived via immunoSEQ multiplex PCR, lists solely in-frame clones and lacks some. The sample includes 200,000 or so clones, 70% seen only once; the top ten take over 5.5%. The sample consisted of PBMCs, taken after 12 months of ibrutinib treatment. The receptors here all came from a human donor with chronic lymphocytic leukemia. Both conserved end residues are part of each CDR3. Fields, in order: D gene, J gene, V gene, clone size, CDR3 protein, CDR3 DNA. The D gene is left open where the match is weak. Where a row states a size, it is once, few, many or the class of an expanded clone; other rows omit it.

- TRBJ1-2 TRBV10-3 few CAISAADSYGYTF TGTGCCATCAGTGCCGCGGACAGCTATGGCTACACCTTC
- TRBJ2-1 TRBV5-6 - CASSRWGHEQFF TGTGCCAGCAGCCGGTGGGGTCATGAGCAGTTCTTC
- TRBJ1-5 TRBV6-5 - CASSYTTAYQPQHF TGTGCCAGCAGTTACACGACAGCATATCAGCCCCAGCATTTT
- TRBJ1-2 TRBV28 - CASSLLAPKGGYTF TGTGCCAGCAGTTTATTGGCGCCCAAGGGCGGCTACACCTTC
- TRBJ1-2 TRBV5-1 - CASSDRGSYGYTF TGCGCCAGCAGTGATAGAGGTTCCTATGGCTACACCTTC
TRBD1 TRBJ1-5 TRBV2 - CAGTGTGGNQPQHF TGTGCCGGTACCGGGACAGGGGGCAATCAGCCCCAGCATTTT
- TRBJ2-7 TRBV6-5 - CASSSGHRYEQYF TGTGCCAGCAGCTCGGGCCACCGCTACGAGCAGTACTTC
TRBD1 TRBJ1-2 TRBV28 - CASTSPGQGHGYTF TGTGCCAGCACCTCACCCGGACAGGGCCATGGCTACACCTTC
- TRBJ2-7 TRBV27 - CASSPEGSSYEQYF TGTGCCAGCAGCCCCGAGGGGAGCTCCTACGAGCAGTACTTC
- TRBJ2-1 TRBV15 - CATSLRQKRNEQFF TGTGCCACCAGCTTACGACAGAAACGGAATGAGCAGTTCTTC
- TRBJ1-5 TRBV11-2 - CASSSSAGANQPQHF TGTGCCAGCAGCTCCTCCGCAGGGGCTAATCAGCCCCAGCATTTT
- TRBJ1-1 TRBV4-1 - CASSQERRGTEAFF TGCGCCAGCAGCCAAGAAAGGAGAGGTACTGAAGCTTTCTTT
- TRBJ2-7 TRBV6-5 few CASSLTSISYEQYF TGTGCCAGCTCCCTGACTAGTATCTCCTACGAGCAGTACTTC
- TRBJ1-6 TRBV2 - CASSGNTGANSPLHF TGTGCCAGCAGTGGGAATACAGGCGCGAATTCACCCCTCCACTTT
TRBD1 TRBJ1-2 TRBV19 - CASSIAQGGRTRGYTF TGTGCCAGTAGTATAGCCCAGGGGGGCCGGACCCGTGGCTACACCTTC